This TCR beta chain was recorded in a study of control samples from healthy donors and cancer patients. Looked up from germline, CDR1 is MNHEY and CDR2 is SMNVEV (reference sequence). The CDR3 consists of 13 residues. Trimming stripped 6 bases from V and 3 bases from J, with 11 bases between. Clones were read by immunoSEQ multiplex PCR, and TCRdb kept only the in-frame ones, dropping some. The sample carries tens of thousands of clones, approximately 94% recorded once. The sample consisted of blood. This receptor was taken from a woman aged 18-35 years in good health. The gene calls are TRBV27 and TRBJ1-2; D perhaps matches TRBD1 (5 bases). The CDR3 coding sequence is TGTGCCAGCAGGAGCGGGGGGGACTATGGCTACACCTTC. Translation gives CASRSGGDYGYTF.